The TCR beta chain under discussion was sequenced for a study of metastatic and nonmetastatic thyroid tumors. About the study: Repertoires from blood and tumor or nodule tissue of malignant and benign thyroid patients were compared.

Trimming shortened V by 2 bases and J by 5 bases, and 9 bases separated the two germline ends. The length of the CDR3 is 14 residues. The germline CDR1 and CDR2 sequences are MNHEY and SVGEGT. Patients had received no treatment of any kind before thyroid surgery. MiXCR re-clonotyped the PCR reads for TCRdb. Of about 41,000 clones in the sample, approximately 24% were seen once. Ten or more counts support this clone. The TCR comes from a female donor with papillary thyroid cancer or a benign thyroid nodule (not recorded which). Some clones in this sample may be carry-over from other donors' samples. Sequences were obtained from tumor tissue. This chain links TRBV6-2 or TRBV6-3 with TRBJ2-2; no reliable D call. The CDR3 nucleotides are TGTGCCAGCAGTTACGCTCCGGATACCGGGGAGCTGTTTTTT. Protein sequence: CASSYAPDTGELFF.